One sample yielded the 5 T cell receptor beta chains listed below, sequenced in a study of T cells in Graves' hyperthyroidism and ophthalmopathy. The TCR beta CDR3 regions underwent amplification using RNA transcripts as the source. During a first-round RT-PCR of the TCR CDR3, the HTBI primer set was used. TCRdb re-called the multiplex PCR reads with MiXCR, one entry per CDR3 protein. The sample has a few hundred thousand distinct CDR3 sequences; around a sixth are singletons. Sequencing used blood. The receptors stem from a woman aged 25 to 39 with Graves' hyperthyroidism.

This clonotype was detected ten times or more. The chain employs TRBV12-5 and TRBJ2-3; 7 bases align to TRBD2. V dropped 3 bases and J dropped 2; count of bases not matched to a gene: 8. This CDR3 spans 16 amino acids. Germline-derived CDR1 and CDR2 are LGHNT and FRNRAP. CDR3 amino acids: CASGFFPGGHTDTQYF. For the CDR3, the DNA is TGTGCTAGTGGTTTCTTCCCGGGAGGCCACACAGATACGCAGTATTTT.

CDR3 sequence (DNA): TGCAGTACTGGTGCGCATGGCTACACCTTC. It translates to CSTGAHGYTF. The chain employs TRBV20-1 and TRBJ1-2; D is ambiguous. The CDR3 has 10 amino acids. Trimming shortened V by 8 bases and J by 6 bases, and 10 bases separated the two germline ends. Germline V gives CDR1 DFQATT, CDR2 SNEGSKA (reference sequence).

The rearrangement links TRBV28 to TRBJ1-1; TRBD1 agrees at 7 bases. There are 17 residues in the CDR3. With V trimmed by 6 bases and J by 4 bases, 17 bases remained unmatched. Germline V gene data show CDR1 as MDHEN and CDR2 as SYDVKM. This CDR3 is CASSGGTAGRGGTEAFF. DNA of the CDR3: TGTGCCAGCAGCGGCGGGACAGCCGGGCGAGGAGGCACTGAAGCTTTCTTT.

The V and J genes are TRBV30 and TRBJ2-1; 8 bases are shared with TRBD2. The germline gives CDR1 GTSNPN, CDR2 SVGIG (reference sequence). This CDR3 has 14 residues. The trim removed 0 bases at V and 10 bases at J, leaving 8 bases unmatched. The CDR3 sequence: CAWSVQGPSGEQFF. The CDR3 DNA reads TGTGCCTGGAGTGTACAGGGTCCTAGCGGGGAGCAGTTCTTC.

This chain joins TRBV19 and TRBJ2-4, with TRBD2 matching over 10 bases. Germline V gene lookup returns CDR1 LNHDA and CDR2 SQIVND (reference sequence). This CDR3 contains 19 residues. The V and J ends lost 2 bases and 7 bases, in that order; junction bases with no gene match: 17. CDR3 loop: CASSIRSYASGLAENIQYF. The CDR3 nucleotides are TGTGCCAGTAGTATACGGTCATACGCGTCAGGACTAGCGGAGAACATTCAGTACTTC. Based on the CDR3 plus reference TRBV19 and TRBJ2-4, the full variable domain is DGGITQSPKYLFRKEGQNVTLSCEQNLNHDAMYWYRQDPGQGLRLIYYSQIVNDFQKGDIAEGYSVSREKKESFPLTVTSAQKNPTAFYLCASSIRSYASGLAENIQYFGAGTRLSVL.